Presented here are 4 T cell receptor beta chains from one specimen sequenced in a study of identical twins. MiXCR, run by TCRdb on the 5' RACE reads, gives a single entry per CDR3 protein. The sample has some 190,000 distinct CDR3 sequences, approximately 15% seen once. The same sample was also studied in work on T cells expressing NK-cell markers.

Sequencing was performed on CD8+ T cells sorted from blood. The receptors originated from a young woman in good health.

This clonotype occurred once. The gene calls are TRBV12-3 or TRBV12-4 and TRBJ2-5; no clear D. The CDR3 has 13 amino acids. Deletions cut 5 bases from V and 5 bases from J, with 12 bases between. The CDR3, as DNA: TGTGCCAGCAGTATCAGCTACGTGGAGACCCAGTACTTC. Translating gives CASSISYVETQYF.

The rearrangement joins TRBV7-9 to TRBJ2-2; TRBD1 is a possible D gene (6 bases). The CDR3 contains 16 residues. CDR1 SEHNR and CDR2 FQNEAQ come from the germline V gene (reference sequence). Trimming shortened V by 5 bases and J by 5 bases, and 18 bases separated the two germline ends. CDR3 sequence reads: CASSQAGTTKTGELFF. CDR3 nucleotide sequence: TGTGCCAGCAGCCAAGCCGGGACAACTAAAACCGGGGAGCTGTTTTTT.

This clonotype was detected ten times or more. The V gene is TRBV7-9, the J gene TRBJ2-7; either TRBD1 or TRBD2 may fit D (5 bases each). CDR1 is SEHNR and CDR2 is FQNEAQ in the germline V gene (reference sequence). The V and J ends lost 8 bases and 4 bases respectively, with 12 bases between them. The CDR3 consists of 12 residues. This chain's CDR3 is CASSRGSYEQYF. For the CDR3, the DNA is TGTGCCAGCTCGAGGGGCAGTTACGAGCAGTACTTC.

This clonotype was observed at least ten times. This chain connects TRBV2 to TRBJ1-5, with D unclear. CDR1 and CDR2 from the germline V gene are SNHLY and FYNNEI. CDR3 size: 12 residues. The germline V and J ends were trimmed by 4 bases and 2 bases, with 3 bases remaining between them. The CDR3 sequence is CASSVGNQPQHF. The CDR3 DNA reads TGTGCCAGCAGTGTGGGCAATCAGCCCCAGCATTTT.